Each of the 23 T cell receptor beta chains below was sequenced from the same sample in a study of blood T cell repertoires in COVID-19 (dated by TCRdb to the early 2020s). Library construction relied on the immunoSEQ multiplex PCR assay. Imported from immuneACCESS, the table was reduced by TCRdb to in-frame sequences with V and J called. These copies leave out some clones; in studies compared against another copy, an unresolved V gene accounts for under half, and the cause of the remainder is not known. The sample contains roughly 180,000 clones, approximately 89% of them found a single time. Around 8% of the sample is in the top ten clones. Sequencing was done on a sample of peripheral blood. The receptors come from a woman in her sixties with acute or convalescent COVID-19.

Concerning this clone: This sample includes further DNA sequences coding for the same CDR3. V and J are TRBV6-5 and TRBJ2-1; 9 bases are shared with TRBD2. The junction had 6 bases not matched to a gene; V was cut back by 4 bases and J by 8 bases. Looked up from germline, CDR1 is MNHEY and CDR2 is SVGAGI. This CDR3 comprises 14 residues. CDR3 nucleotide sequence: TGTGCCAGCAGTTTAGCGGGAGTGGTTGATGAGCAGTTCTTC. Translating it yields CASSLAGVVDEQFF.

The chain joins TRBV9 to TRBJ2-2, with TRBD2 identical over 12 bases. CDR1 is SGDLS and CDR2 is YYNGEE in the germline V gene. The CDR3 contains 16 residues. With 4 bases clipped from V and 6 bases from J, the junction kept 7 bases outside the gene matches. The DNA for the CDR3 is TGTGCCAGCAGCTTGTGGACTAGCGGGAAGTCCGGGGAGCTGTTTTTT. This gives the protein CASSLWTSGKSGELFF.

This clone was seen only a few times. V usage is TRBV6-6 and J usage is TRBJ1-2; D is perhaps TRBD1 (5 bases). The CDR3 totals 13 residues. Germline V gene lookup returns CDR1 MNHNY and CDR2 SVGAGI (reference sequence). Trimming cost V 4 bases and J 1 base, with 7 bases left between them. CDR3 sequence: CASSSDSNYGYTF. The CDR3 bases are TGTGCCAGCAGTTCCGACAGTAACTATGGCTACACCTTC.

The chain is built from TRBV9 and TRBJ2-5; 11 bases agree with TRBD2. The germline V gene encodes CDR1 SGDLS and CDR2 YYNGEE. Losses at the gene ends were 4 bases for V and 2 bases for J; bases not matched to a gene: 10. This CDR3 is 17 amino acids long. CDR3 protein: CASSPASGRTLQETQYF. CDR3 nucleotides: TGTGCCAGCAGCCCCGCTAGCGGGAGGACTCTACAAGAGACCCAGTACTTC.

This sequence joins TRBV11-3 and TRBJ1-3; D not resolved. This CDR3 contains 16 residues. The V end was cut by 1 base, the J end by 0 bases, with 10 bases between. CDR1 and CDR2 from the germline V gene are SGHNT and YENEEA. The CDR3 coding sequence is TGTGCCAGCAGCTTAGCCGGAGCGGCCTCTGGAAACACCATATATTTT. This sequence encodes CASSLAGAASGNTIYF.

This clone ranks as medium-sized (0.01 to 0.1%). V is TRBV15 and J is TRBJ1-5; possible D gene TRBD1, 6 bases. The CDR3 contains 15 residues. Germline V gene lookup returns CDR1 LNHNV and CDR2 YYDKDF (reference sequence). Deletions cut 5 bases from V and 1 base from J, with 12 bases between. CDR3 nucleotide sequence: TGTGCCACCAGCGGAGGGGGGCAAAGCAATCAGCCCCAGCATTTT. This encodes CATSGGGQSNQPQHF.

This clone has just one count. CDR3 nucleotide sequence: TGTGCCAGCAGCTTACGACTAGCGGGAGCTGTAGAGACCCAGTACTTC. Its translation: CASSLRLAGAVETQYF. The chain is built from TRBV11-3 and TRBJ2-5; 12 nucleotides line up with TRBD2. This CDR3 is 16 amino acids long. The V segment lost 2 bases and the J segment 4 bases; nucleotides outside the gene matches: 5. From germline, CDR1 is SGHNT and CDR2 YENEEA.

The chain couples TRBV6-1 to TRBJ1-5; TRBD1 matches at 8 bases. CDR1 and CDR2 (germline): MNHNS, SASEGT. The J segment lost 6 bases and the V segment lost 3 bases, leaving 4 bases of the junction unmatched. The CDR3 covers 14 residues. As DNA, the CDR3 is TGTGCCAGCAGTGAGACAGGGGAGGGTCAGCCCCAGCATTTT. It is translated as CASSETGEGQPQHF.

The chain joins TRBV11-2 to TRBJ2-1, with TRBD1 identical over 9 bases. V shed 4 bases and J 2 bases; nucleotides not matched to a gene: 12. CDR3 length: 18 amino acids. Germline V gene sequence: CDR1 SGHAT, CDR2 FQNNGV. CDR3 protein: CASSSRPYRDRAYNEQFF. CDR3 bases: TGTGCCAGCAGCTCACGACCTTACCGGGACAGGGCCTACAATGAGCAGTTCTTC.

Here the CDR3 reads CASSPGQGFSPLHF. CDR3 in DNA: TGTGCCAGCAGCCCCGGACAGGGGTTTTCACCCCTCCACTTT. The V and J genes are TRBV6-5 and TRBJ1-6; 9 bases align to TRBD1. Trimming at V came to 6 bases and at J to 9 bases, leaving 6 bases not matched to a gene. The CDR3 is 14 residues long. CDR1 and CDR2 (germline): MNHEY, SVGAGI.

The J gene is TRBJ2-3, the V gene TRBV3-1 (or the pseudogene TRBV3-2); 13 bases are shared with TRBD2. V shed 3 bases, J shed 2 bases, and the junction held 5 bases outside the gene matches. The CDR3 runs 17 residues. CDR1 and CDR2 (germline): LGHDT, YNNKEL (reference sequence). CDR3 nucleotide sequence: TGTGCCAGCAGCCAGGGGGGACTAGCGGGGATCACAGATACGCAGTATTTT. Protein product: CASSQGGLAGITDTQYF.

This chain joins TRBV28 and TRBJ1-1, with D possibly TRBD1 on 5 matching bases. Trimming took 1 base from V and 0 from J, leaving 9 bases between them. The CDR3 sequence is 15 residues long. CDR1 is MDHEN and CDR2 is SYDVKM in the germline V gene. As DNA, the CDR3 is TGTGCCAGCAGTTTATCCGCAGGGATGAACACTGAAGCTTTCTTT. This gives the protein CASSLSAGMNTEAFF.

The chain has TRBV7-2 and TRBJ1-4; possibly TRBD1 for D (6 bases). V dropped 5 bases and J dropped 14 bases, with 18 bases sitting between them. Per germline, CDR1 SGHTA and CDR2 FQGNSA. The CDR3 sequence is 13 residues long. In DNA, the CDR3 is TGTGCCAGCAGCCCGGAACAGGGCCAGGGTCTGTTTTTT. Its protein is CASSPEQGQGLFF. Full variable domain (rest looked up from reference TRBV7-2 and TRBJ1-4): GAGVSQSPSNKVTEKGKDVELRCDPISGHTALYWYRQSLGQGLEFLIYFQGNSAPDKSGLPSDRFSAERTGGSVSTLTIQRTQQEDSAVYLCASSPEQGQGLFFGSGTQLSVL.

The chain carries TRBV18 and TRBJ2-2; 11 bases are a match to TRBD2. Germline V gene data show CDR1 as KGHSH and CDR2 as LQKENI. This CDR3 spans 16 amino acids. The V segment lost 2 bases and the J segment 2 bases; nucleotides outside the gene matches: 1. CDR3 amino acids: CASSPTSGRNTGELFF. The DNA of the CDR3 is TGTGCCAGCTCACCAACTAGCGGGAGAAACACCGGGGAGCTGTTTTTT.

This chain joins TRBV18 and TRBJ1-1; D perhaps matches TRBD1 (5 bases). Per germline, CDR1 KGHSH and CDR2 LQKENI. The CDR3 has 13 residues. V was cut by 5 bases and J by 1 base, with 8 bases left in between. CDR3 in amino acids: CASSFDRNTEAFF. In DNA, the CDR3 is TGTGCCAGCTCATTTGACAGGAACACTGAAGCTTTCTTT. Filled out from reference TRBV18 and TRBJ1-1, the complete variable domain reads NAGVMQNPRHLVRRRGQEARLRCSPMKGHSHVYWYRQLPEEGLKFMVYLQKENIIDESGMPKERFSAEFPKEGPSILRIQQVVRGDSAAYFCASSFDRNTEAFFGQGTRLTVV.

The gene calls are TRBV5-1 and TRBJ1-1; the D gene is possibly TRBD1 (6 bases). CDR3 size: 16 residues. V was clipped by 0 bases and J by 1 base, with 13 bases between them. In germline, CDR1 is SGHRS, CDR2 YFSETQ. DNA of the CDR3: TGCGCCAGCAGCTTGGGGGGACAAGCAGAGAACACTGAAGCTTTCTTT. The encoded protein is CASSLGGQAENTEAFF.

This chain uses TRBV7-2 with TRBJ2-3; 11 nucleotides agree with TRBD2. CDR1 is SGHTA, CDR2 FQGNSA, per germline. With V trimmed by 5 bases and J by 7 bases, 8 bases remained unmatched. This CDR3 spans 15 amino acids. The CDR3 is CASSAGLADWNTQYF. DNA of the CDR3: TGTGCCAGCAGCGCGGGACTAGCGGATTGGAATACGCAGTATTTT.

This clone was seen just once. Within the sample, other DNA sequences also encode this same CDR3. V gene TRBV5-1 combines with J gene TRBJ2-2, with a possible D match to TRBD1 (5 bases). This CDR3 has 13 amino acids. Germline loops: CDR1 SGHRS, CDR2 YFSETQ. Trimming removed 2 bases at V and 5 bases at J, with 7 bases between. Written as DNA, the CDR3 is TGCGCCAGCAGCTTAGCAGGGACCGGGGAGCTGTTTTTT. This codes for CASSLAGTGELFF.

J is TRBJ2-5 and V is TRBV18; D not certain. The CDR3 consists of 12 residues. Germline assignment: CDR1 KGHSH and CDR2 LQKENI. V lost 3 bases and J 5 bases, leaving 7 bases between the germline ends. The CDR3 coding sequence is TGTGCCAGCTCACCCTCTCGGGAGACCCAGTACTTC. It specifies CASSPSRETQYF. The variable domain in full, with the rest retrieved from reference TRBV18 and TRBJ2-5, is NAGVMQNPRHLVRRRGQEARLRCSPMKGHSHVYWYRQLPEEGLKFMVYLQKENIIDESGMPKERFSAEFPKEGPSILRIQQVVRGDSAAYFCASSPSRETQYFGPGTRLLVL.

To note about this clone: Different DNA sequences within this sample yield the same CDR3. This chain joins TRBV2 and TRBJ1-2; 7 bases are shared with TRBD1. V lost 3 bases, J lost 2 bases, and 3 bases stayed unmatched. The CDR3 spans 14 residues. Germline V gene sequence: CDR1 SNHLY, CDR2 FYNNEI. The CDR3 region is CASSEDRLNYGYTF. The DNA for the CDR3 is TGTGCCAGCAGTGAGGACAGGCTCAACTATGGCTACACCTTC.

This chain links TRBV15 with TRBJ2-5; no firm D call. The CDR3 is 13 residues long. V was shortened by 0 bases and J by 9 bases, with 11 bases between the two germline ends. Looked up from germline, CDR1 is LNHNV and CDR2 is YYDKDF (reference sequence). CDR3 nucleotides: TGTGCCACCAGCAGAGATCTAGGCGGCTCCCAGTACTTC. Translating it yields CATSRDLGGSQYF.

Regarding this clone: Other DNA sequences from this sample encode an identical CDR3 as well. The chain combines TRBV19 with TRBJ1-1, with D tentatively TRBD1 (6 bases). Germline CDR1 is LNHDA and CDR2 is SQIVND (reference sequence). The V and J ends lost 1 base and 4 bases respectively, with 13 bases between them. The CDR3 extends over 15 amino acids. The CDR3 nucleotides read TGTGCCAGTAGTATAGGAGGGGGTGGAAGCACTGAAGCTTTCTTT. This encodes CASSIGGGGSTEAFF.

The chain has TRBV11-2 and TRBJ2-1; possibly TRBD1 for D (6 bases). Germline CDR1 and CDR2: SGHAT and FQNNGV. V dropped 5 bases and J dropped 6 bases, with 17 bases sitting between them. This CDR3 is 15 amino acids long. The CDR3 sequence is CASSPGQIGGNEQFF. The CDR3 bases are TGTGCCAGCAGCCCGGGACAAATTGGAGGCAATGAGCAGTTCTTC.